This T cell receptor beta chain was sequenced during a study of blood T cell repertoires in COVID-19. Looking at the study overall: PBMCs, B-cell-depleted T cells, or T cells provided the cDNA or gDNA that made up the material.

The CDR3 has 13 residues. With 3 bases removed from V and 5 bases from J, the gap between germline ends came to 11 bases. CDR1 and CDR2 from the germline V gene are SGHRS and YFSETQ. The assay was immunoSEQ multiplex PCR, and TCRdb's table has in-frame clones only and misses some. The top ten clones hold more than 15% of a sample with approximately 150,000 clones, around 88% of them seen once. The sequence came from a man aged 45-60 years with active or convalescent COVID-19. Sequences were obtained from peripheral blood. This chain uses TRBV5-1 with TRBJ1-1; tentatively, D is TRBD1 (6 bases). The chain's CDR3 is CASSSGGRTEAFF. The CDR3 DNA sequence: TGCGCCAGCAGCTCCGGGGGGCGGACTGAAGCTTTCTTT. Complete variable domain (other parts from reference TRBV5-1 and TRBJ1-1): KAGVTQTPRYLIKTRGQQVTLSCSPISGHRSVSWYQQTPGQGLQFLFEYFSETQRNKGNFPGRFSGRQFSNSRSEMNVSTLELGDSALYLCASSSGGRTEAFFGQGTRLTVV.